This entry is about one T cell receptor (beta chain). The specificity of this receptor is unknown. Base qualities are missing; no much larger clone stands one base away. Trimming at the junction amounts to 2 bases on V and 6 bases on J, and the germline ends lie 14 bases apart. CDR1 and CDR2, per the germline V gene, are MGHDK and SYGVNS. Inclusive of the bounding cysteine and phenylalanine, the CDR3 is 16 residues long. Only the CDR3 part of the read is kept: 48 bases, read in frame from the first base. The cohort consisted of 600 or so healthy bone marrow donors. At the time of sampling, all cohort members were nominally healthy, though unrecorded immune exposures were likely present. The donor was CMV seronegative and was included in the group of about 350 seronegative cohort members. A peripheral blood sample was provided by each donor, and peripheral blood mononuclear cells were used for TCR beta sequencing. The Qiagen DNeasy Blood Extraction Kit was used to extract genomic DNA from the blood cell samples.

Receptors were amplified or captured by the immunoSEQ multiplex PCR assay. For the multiplex PCR, a mixture combining 60 forward primers for TCR Vbeta segments and 13 reverse primers for TCR Jbeta segments was used. A multiplex PCR assay on genomic DNA amplified the CDR3 region of rearranged TCR beta genes. The Illumina HiSeq System was used to sequence the amplified TCR beta libraries as 87-base-pair reads. Per the original workflow: In a later analysis, approximately 74 million unique TCR beta chains were counted across the roughly 670 repertoires, and approximately 11 million of these chains were shared by at least two donors. Raw reads were error-corrected and collapsed into unique sequences with a nearest-neighbor algorithm that merged closely related sequences to remove PCR and sequencing errors. V, D and J gene segments were assigned by aligning CDR3 sequences to IMGT reference sequences. For a sequence to be retained, a match of at least six nucleotides was required to both a V gene segment and a J gene segment. Rearrangements were classified as productive when the CDR3 lacked stop codons and remained in frame with V and J, and all other rearrangements were classified as non-productive. CDR3 was defined according to IMGT convention as the region running from the second conserved V-encoded cysteine to the conserved J-encoded phenylalanine. The earlier analysis of 500 to 650 of the donors excluded any sequence lacking an unambiguous match to a single V gene segment. An earlier analysis of about 590 of the donors classified V segments as functional when productive rearrangements were above 56.7% and as segregating when the standard deviation between donors was above 5%. To diagnose cytomegalovirus status from the catalog of TCR beta chain sequences, a statistical classification framework was built. In a later analysis, V and J genes were assigned by comparing TCR nucleotide sequences against IMGT/GENE-DB human TR gene sequences. In a later analysis, CDR3 sequences and most-parsimonious VDJ recombination scenarios were assigned using the TCRdist pipeline. A later analysis defined each TCR beta chain by its CDR3 amino acid sequence plus V-gene family, and excluded reads lacking a unique V-gene family. In a later analysis, fewer than 650 highly shared, low-generation-probability nucleotide sequences were removed to address suspected cross-contamination and a sequencing artifact. In a later analysis, a clonal expansion index for each public chain was calculated from normalized within-repertoire ranks of inferred template counts. Generation probabilities in a later analysis came from a VDJ recombination model fitted to out-of-frame rearrangements, and those results were checked against IGoR. In a later analysis, TCR-TCR, TCR-HLA and TCR-CMV co-occurrence was scored with hypergeometric tests, and a repertoire-size bias correction was applied to TCR pairs. A later analysis estimated false discovery rates by permuting HLA or CMV assignments 20 times. In a later analysis, co-occurring TCRs were grouped using DBSCAN, and TCRdist sequence similarity was added for clustering within HLA-allele-positive subsets. Repertoires with fewer than 30,000 or more than 120,000 public chains were left out of co-occurrence clustering, as were about five repertoires with anomalous nucleotide sharing. TCRdb mirrors the immuneACCESS table, restricted to in-frame sequences. Some clones are absent from its copies; in checked studies, under half trace to an unresolved V gene, and the reason for the others is unknown. V and J calls and clone size come straight from that table; D and trimming were deduced from the DNA. Here the sample has around 170,000 clones; about 81% occur a single time. Together, the top ten hold 1.5% of the sample.

This record comes from a study of cytomegalovirus exposure and HLA in healthy donors (dated by TCRdb to about 2017). Some background on the complete study: According to an earlier analysis of a few hundred of the donors, roughly 180 million T cells yielded 95 million to 140 million unique TCR beta sequences and 276 Gb of sequence data. An early release that covered some 630 HLA-typed donors contained approximately 290 gigabases of sequencing data and tens of millions of unique TCR sequences. The genetic ancestry cluster associated with self-reported Caucasian donors included approximately 85% of the roughly 380 genotyped donors. The aim of the study was to test whether cataloging public T cell receptors could identify signatures of past pathogen exposure. The T cell repertoires of 666 subjects were profiled by immunosequencing and related to cytomegalovirus serostatus. A separate validation cohort of about 110 different subjects was used in addition to the approximately 610-subject first cohort. To predict cytomegalovirus infection status, the study combined high-throughput TCR immunosequencing, statistical association of individual TCRs with disease status, and machine learning. A later analysis re-analyzed previously published TCR beta repertoires from hundreds of donors and added high-resolution HLA genotyping to study TCR occurrence patterns. In the later analysis, no new phenotypic data were used to find candidate immune exposures; instead, reliance was placed on TCR beta sequences and their occurrence across donors. An earlier analysis of 500 to 750 of the donors applied high-throughput TCR beta sequencing to assess whether each TCR beta V gene segment acted as functional or pseudogenic. Donor age, sex, ethnicity and CMV serostatus were collected together with the repertoire data. A later genetic analysis took genome-wide SNP genotypes for about 65% of the 666 donors and used that subset as a discovery cohort. Every discovery cohort repertoire had been produced on one sequencing platform. HLA typing covered class I and class II loci at four-digit resolution. The number of donors typed differed by locus, with roughly 620-640 for A, B, C, DRB1 and DQB1, 522 for DQA1, 600 to 610 for DPA1, and over 400 for DPB1. Because of strong linkage in the cohort, roughly five DR-DQ haplotypes were treated as single units for association and clustering. Among about 400 genotyped donors of the cohort, an average of around 250,000 unique TCR beta nucleotide sequences was sequenced per donor, of which approximately 19% were non-productive.

General findings and caveats noted by the study authors: Because HLA typing was missing for some donors at each locus, association tests included only the typed subset. In both the original and validation cohorts, the classifier was reported to diagnose cytomegalovirus status with high specificity and sensitivity. In vitro tests confirmed that a few of the cytomegalovirus-associated TCR beta chains recognize cytomegalovirus antigens. Linkage disequilibrium might explain the correlated functional status among segregating V segments, but an unknown experimental factor could not be excluded. Only TCR beta chains were sequenced in this cohort, and the absence of alpha or paired-chain data limited detectable features. Specific HLA alleles were associated with over 15,000 TCR beta sequences at a false discovery rate of 0.05 in a later analysis. CMV serostatus was the only immune exposure information available for the cohort. A total of 150 or so TCR beta chains were listed by the study as associated with cytomegalovirus. According to a later analysis, TCR association rates differed among HLA loci, with DRB1 alleles showing the most associated TCRs and HLA-C alleles showing the fewest. While some public TCRs were present in many individuals, most TCR sequences turned up only very rarely across donors. A further reported finding was that TCR beta sequences accurately predicted the HLA-A and HLA-B alleles for most subjects in the first cohort. Because counts were too low, roughly 18 rarely observed V segments, including chromosome 9 orphons, were left out of the earlier analysis of 500 to 650 of the donors. In a later analysis, most CMV-associated TCR beta chains were found to appear HLA-restricted, with HLA associations seemingly driven largely by CMV exposure. Several of the top co-occurrence clusters appeared to be linked to parvovirus B19, influenza, CMV and Epstein-Barr virus, according to a later analysis. A cluster of highly shared sequence variants was judged likely to be a technical artifact of the sequencing pipeline. A later analysis found that HLA-associated TCR beta chains were more clonally expanded and had lower generation probabilities than equally common non-associated chains. Some IMGT-functional V segments, including TRBV6-2 and TRBV6-3, could not be distinguished by the 87-base-pair reads and were therefore excluded. In a later genetic analysis, fewer N-insertions in productive TCRs were reported among donors in an Asian-associated ancestry cluster than the roughly 700-donor mean. When HLA alleles, especially DR and DQ, strongly co-occurred, TCR associations were difficult to assign to individual alleles. In an earlier analysis of around 500 of the donors, most TCR beta V segments appeared in productive rearrangements about 87% or about 30% of the time, broadly matching IMGT annotations. It was suggested by the authors that the approach could potentially be generalized to other disease states and immunological phenotypes. Roughly uniform sequencing depth across donors was assumed in presence/absence analyses, although this assumption may not hold. In a later genetic analysis, a missense DCLRE1C variant was associated with V-gene and J-gene trimming of TCR beta chains, and the association was replicated in an independent cohort.

The receptor's source is a man aged 40-49 years in good health and CMV-seronegative. The chain couples TRBV25-1 to TRBJ1-6; the D segment could be TRBD1, given 5 matching bases. The specimen sequenced was PBMCs. The base sequence is TGTGCCAGCAGTGAACAGGGTGAGACCTTTAATTCACCCCTCCACTTT. The translation is CASSEQGETFNSPLHF.